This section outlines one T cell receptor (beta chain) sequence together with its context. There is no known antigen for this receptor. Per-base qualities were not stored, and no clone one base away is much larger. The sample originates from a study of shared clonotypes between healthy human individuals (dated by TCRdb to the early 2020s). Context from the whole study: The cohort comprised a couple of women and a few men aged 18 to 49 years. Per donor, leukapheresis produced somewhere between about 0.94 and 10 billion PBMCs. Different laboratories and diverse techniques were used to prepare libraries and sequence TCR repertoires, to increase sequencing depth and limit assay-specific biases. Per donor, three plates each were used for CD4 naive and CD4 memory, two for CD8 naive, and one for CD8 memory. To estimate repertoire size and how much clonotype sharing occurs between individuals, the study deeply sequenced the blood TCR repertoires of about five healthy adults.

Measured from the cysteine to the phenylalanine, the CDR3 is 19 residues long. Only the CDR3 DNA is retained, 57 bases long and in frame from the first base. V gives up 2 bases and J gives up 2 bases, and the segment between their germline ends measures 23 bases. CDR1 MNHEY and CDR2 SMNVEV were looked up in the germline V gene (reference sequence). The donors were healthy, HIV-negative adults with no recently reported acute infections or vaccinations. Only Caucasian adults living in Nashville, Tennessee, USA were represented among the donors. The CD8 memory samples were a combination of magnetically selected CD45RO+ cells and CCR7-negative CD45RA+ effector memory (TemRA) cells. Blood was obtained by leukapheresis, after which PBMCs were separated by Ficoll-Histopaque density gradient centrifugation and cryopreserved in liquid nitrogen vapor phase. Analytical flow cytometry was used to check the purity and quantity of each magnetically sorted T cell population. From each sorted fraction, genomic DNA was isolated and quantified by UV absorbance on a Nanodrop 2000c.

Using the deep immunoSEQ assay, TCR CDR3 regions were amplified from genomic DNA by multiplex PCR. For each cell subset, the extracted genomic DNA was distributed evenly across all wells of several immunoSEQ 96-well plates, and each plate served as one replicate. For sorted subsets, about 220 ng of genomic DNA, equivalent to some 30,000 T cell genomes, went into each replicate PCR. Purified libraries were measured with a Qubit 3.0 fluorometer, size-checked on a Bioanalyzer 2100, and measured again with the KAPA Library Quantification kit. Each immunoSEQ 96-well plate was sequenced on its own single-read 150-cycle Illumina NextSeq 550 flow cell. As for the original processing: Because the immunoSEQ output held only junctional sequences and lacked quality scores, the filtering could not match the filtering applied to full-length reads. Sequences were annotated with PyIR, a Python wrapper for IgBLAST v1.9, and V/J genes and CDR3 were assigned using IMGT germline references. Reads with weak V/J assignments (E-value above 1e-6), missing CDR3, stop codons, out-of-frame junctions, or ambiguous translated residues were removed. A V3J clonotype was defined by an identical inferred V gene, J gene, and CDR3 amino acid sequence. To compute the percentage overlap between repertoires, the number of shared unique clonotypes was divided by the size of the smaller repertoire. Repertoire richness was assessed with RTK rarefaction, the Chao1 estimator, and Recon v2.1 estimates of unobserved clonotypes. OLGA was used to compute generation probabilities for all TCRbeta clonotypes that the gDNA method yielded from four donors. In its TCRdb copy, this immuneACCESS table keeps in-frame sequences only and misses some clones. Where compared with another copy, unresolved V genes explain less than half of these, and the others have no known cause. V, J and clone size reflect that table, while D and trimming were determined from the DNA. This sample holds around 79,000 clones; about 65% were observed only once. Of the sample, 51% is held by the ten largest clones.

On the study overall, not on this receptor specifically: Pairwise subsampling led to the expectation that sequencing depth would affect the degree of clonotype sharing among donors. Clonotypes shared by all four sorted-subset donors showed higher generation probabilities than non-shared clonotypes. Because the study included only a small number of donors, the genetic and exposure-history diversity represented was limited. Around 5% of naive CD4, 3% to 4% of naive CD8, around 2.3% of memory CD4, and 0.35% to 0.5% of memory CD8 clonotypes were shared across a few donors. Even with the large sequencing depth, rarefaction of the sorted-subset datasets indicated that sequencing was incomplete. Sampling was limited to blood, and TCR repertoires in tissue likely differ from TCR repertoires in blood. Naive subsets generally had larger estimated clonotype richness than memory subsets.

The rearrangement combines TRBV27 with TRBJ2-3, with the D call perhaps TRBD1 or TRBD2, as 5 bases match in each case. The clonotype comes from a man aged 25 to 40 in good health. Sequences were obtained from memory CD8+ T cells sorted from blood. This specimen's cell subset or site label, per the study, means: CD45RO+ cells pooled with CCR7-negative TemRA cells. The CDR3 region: CASSLQSGTGERSTDTQYF. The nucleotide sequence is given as TGTGCCAGCAGTTTACAGTCGGGGACCGGGGAGCGGTCCACAGATACGCAGTATTTT.